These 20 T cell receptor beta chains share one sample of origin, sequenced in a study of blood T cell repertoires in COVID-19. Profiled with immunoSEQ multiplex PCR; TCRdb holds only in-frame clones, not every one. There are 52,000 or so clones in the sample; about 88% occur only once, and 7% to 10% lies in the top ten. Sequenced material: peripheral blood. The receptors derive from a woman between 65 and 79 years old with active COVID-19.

CDR3 sequence: CASSPGTGGRGGTEAFF. In DNA, the CDR3 is TGTGCCAGCAGCCCCGGGACAGGGGGCAGAGGCGGCACTGAAGCTTTCTTT. The chain carries TRBV14 and TRBJ1-1; 12 bases line up with TRBD1. V trimming: 4 bases; J trimming: 4 bases; junction bases outside the gene matches: 10. Germline CDR1 is SGHDN and CDR2 is FVKESK. The CDR3 covers 17 residues.

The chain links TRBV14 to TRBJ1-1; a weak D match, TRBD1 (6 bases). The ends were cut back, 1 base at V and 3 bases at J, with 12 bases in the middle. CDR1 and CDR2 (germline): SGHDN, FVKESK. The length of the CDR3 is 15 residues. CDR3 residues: CASSQAEGGDTEAFF. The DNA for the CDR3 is TGTGCCAGCAGCCAAGCCGAAGGGGGTGACACTGAAGCTTTCTTT. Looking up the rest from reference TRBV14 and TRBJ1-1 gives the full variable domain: EAGVTQFPSHSVIEKGQTVTLRCDPISGHDNLYWYRRVMGKEIKFLLHFVKESKQDESGMPNNRFLAERTGGTYSTLKVQPAELEDSGVYFCASSQAEGGDTEAFFGQGTRLTVV.

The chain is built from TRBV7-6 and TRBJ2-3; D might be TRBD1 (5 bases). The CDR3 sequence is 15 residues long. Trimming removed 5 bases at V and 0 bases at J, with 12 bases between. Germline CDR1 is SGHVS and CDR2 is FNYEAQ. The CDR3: CASSLDSASTDTQYF. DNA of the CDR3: TGTGCCAGCAGCCTCGACAGCGCTAGCACAGATACGCAGTATTTT.

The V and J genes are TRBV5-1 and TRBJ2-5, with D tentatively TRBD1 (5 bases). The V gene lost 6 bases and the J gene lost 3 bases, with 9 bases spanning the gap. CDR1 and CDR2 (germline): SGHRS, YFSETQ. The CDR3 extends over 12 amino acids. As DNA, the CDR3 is TGCGCCAGCAAAGACAGCGAAGAGACCCAGTACTTC. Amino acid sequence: CASKDSEETQYF.

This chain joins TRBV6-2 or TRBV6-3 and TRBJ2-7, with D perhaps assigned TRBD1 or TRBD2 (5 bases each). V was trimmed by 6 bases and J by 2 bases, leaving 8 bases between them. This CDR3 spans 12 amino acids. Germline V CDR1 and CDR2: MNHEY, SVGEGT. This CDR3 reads CASSGAPYEQYF. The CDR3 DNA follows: TGTGCCAGCAGCGGGGCCCCCTACGAGCAGTACTTC.

CDR3 region: CASTPRAYNEQFF. The DNA for the CDR3 is TGTGCCAGTACTCCGAGGGCGTACAATGAGCAGTTCTTC. The chain uses TRBV19 and TRBJ2-1; perhaps TRBD2 as D (5 bases). CDR1 is LNHDA and CDR2 is SQIVND in the germline V gene (reference sequence). There are 13 residues in the CDR3. V was trimmed by 7 bases and J by 4 bases, leaving 11 bases between them.

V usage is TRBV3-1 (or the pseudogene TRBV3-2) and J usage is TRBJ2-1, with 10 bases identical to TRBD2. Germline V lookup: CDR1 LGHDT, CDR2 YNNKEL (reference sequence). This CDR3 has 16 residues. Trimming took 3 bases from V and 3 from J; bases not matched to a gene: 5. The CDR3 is CASSHPLAGFYNEQFF. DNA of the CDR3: TGTGCCAGCAGCCACCCACTAGCGGGATTCTACAATGAGCAGTTCTTC.

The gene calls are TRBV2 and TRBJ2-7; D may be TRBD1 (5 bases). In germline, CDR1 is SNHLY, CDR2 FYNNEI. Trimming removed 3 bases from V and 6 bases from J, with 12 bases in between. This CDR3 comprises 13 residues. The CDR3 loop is CASSEAGLAEQYF. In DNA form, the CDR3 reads TGTGCCAGCAGTGAGGCAGGGTTAGCCGAGCAGTACTTC.

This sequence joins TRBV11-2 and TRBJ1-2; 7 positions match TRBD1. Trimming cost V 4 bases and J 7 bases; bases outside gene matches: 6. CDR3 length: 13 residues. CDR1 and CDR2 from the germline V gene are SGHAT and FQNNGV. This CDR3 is CASSSGGLFGYTF. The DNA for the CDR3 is TGTGCCAGCAGCTCAGGGGGGCTCTTTGGCTACACCTTC. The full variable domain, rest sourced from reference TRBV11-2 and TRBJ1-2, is EAGVAQSPRYKIIEKRQSVAFWCNPISGHATLYWYQQILGQGPKLLIQFQNNGVVDDSQLPKDRFSAERLKGVDSTLKIQPAKLEDSAVYLCASSSGGLFGYTFGSGTRLTVV.

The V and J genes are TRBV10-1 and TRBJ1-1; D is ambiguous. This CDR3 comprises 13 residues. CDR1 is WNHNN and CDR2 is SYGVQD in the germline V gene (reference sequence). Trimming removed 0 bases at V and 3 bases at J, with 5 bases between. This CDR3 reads CASSESGDTEAFF. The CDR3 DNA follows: TGCGCCAGCAGTGAGTCCGGGGACACTGAAGCTTTCTTT.

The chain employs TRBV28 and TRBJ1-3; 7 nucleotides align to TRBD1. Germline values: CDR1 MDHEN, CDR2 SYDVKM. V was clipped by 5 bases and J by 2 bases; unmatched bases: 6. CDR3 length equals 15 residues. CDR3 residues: CASSPPTGTGNTIYF. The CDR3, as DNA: TGTGCCAGCAGTCCCCCGACAGGGACTGGAAACACCATATATTTT.

The CDR3 DNA sequence: TGTGCCAGCAGCCAAGGGTCGGGACAAGGAAAAGACACCATATATTTT. This translates into CASSQGSGQGKDTIYF. The chain combines TRBV3-1 (or the pseudogene TRBV3-2) with TRBJ1-3; D might be TRBD1 (6 bases). The CDR3 covers 16 residues. The V and J ends lost 1 base and 8 bases respectively, with 18 bases between them. CDR1 and CDR2 from the germline V gene are LGHDT and YNNKEL (reference sequence).

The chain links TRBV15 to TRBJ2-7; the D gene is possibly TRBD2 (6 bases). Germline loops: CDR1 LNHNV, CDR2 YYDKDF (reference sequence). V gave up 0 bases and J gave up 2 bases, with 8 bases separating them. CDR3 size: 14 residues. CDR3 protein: CATSRDLATYEQYF. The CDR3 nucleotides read TGTGCCACCAGCAGAGACCTAGCGACCTACGAGCAGTACTTC.

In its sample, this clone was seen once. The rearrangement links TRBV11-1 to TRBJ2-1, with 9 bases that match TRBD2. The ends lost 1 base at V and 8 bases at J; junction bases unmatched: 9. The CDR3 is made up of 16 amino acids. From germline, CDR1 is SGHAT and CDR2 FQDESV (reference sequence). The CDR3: CASSLVGSGSLDEQFF. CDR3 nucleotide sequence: TGTGCCAGCAGCTTAGTAGGTAGCGGGAGTCTGGATGAGCAGTTCTTC.

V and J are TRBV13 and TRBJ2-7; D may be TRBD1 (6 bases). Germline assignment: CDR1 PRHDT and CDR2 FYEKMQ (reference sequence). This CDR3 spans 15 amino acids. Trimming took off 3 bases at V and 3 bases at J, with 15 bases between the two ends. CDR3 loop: CASSLGQTGLYEQYF. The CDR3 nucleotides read TGTGCCAGCAGCTTGGGACAAACGGGCCTCTACGAGCAGTACTTC.

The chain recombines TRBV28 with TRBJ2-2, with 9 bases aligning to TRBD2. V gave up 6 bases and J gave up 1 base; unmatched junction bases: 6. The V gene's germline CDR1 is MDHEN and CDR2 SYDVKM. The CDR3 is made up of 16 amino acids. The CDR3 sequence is CASSPTSGVNTGELFF. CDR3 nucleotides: TGTGCCAGCAGCCCGACTAGCGGAGTGAACACCGGGGAGCTGTTTTTT.

The CDR3: CATSRTGYSYEQYF. The CDR3 DNA sequence: TGTGCCACCAGTCGGACAGGGTACTCCTACGAGCAGTACTTC. This rearrangement joins TRBV24-1 to TRBJ2-7; TRBD1 matches 8 bases. V trimming: 6 bases; J trimming: 0 bases; junction bases outside the gene matches: 3. The germline CDR1 and CDR2 sequences are KGHDR and SFDVKD. There are 14 residues in the CDR3.

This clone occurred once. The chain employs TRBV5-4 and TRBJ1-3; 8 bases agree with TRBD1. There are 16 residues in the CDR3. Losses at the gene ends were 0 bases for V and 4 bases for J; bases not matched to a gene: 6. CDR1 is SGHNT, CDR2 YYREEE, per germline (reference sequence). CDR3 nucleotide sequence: TGTGCCAGCAGCTTGGGCAGGGGGCATGAAGGAAACACCATATATTTT. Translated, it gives CASSLGRGHEGNTIYF.

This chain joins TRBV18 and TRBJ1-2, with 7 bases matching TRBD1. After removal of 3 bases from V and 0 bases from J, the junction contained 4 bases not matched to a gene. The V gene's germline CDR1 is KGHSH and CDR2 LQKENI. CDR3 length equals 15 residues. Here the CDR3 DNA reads TGTGCCAGCTCACCCGGGACAGAGCCTAACTATGGCTACACCTTC. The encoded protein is CASSPGTEPNYGYTF.

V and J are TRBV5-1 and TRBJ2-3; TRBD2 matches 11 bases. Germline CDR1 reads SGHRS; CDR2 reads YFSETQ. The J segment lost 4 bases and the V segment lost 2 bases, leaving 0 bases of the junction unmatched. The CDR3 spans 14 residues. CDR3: CASSLLAGADTQYF. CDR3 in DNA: TGCGCCAGCAGCTTACTAGCGGGAGCAGATACGCAGTATTTT. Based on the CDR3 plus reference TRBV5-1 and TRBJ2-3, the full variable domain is KAGVTQTPRYLIKTRGQQVTLSCSPISGHRSVSWYQQTPGQGLQFLFEYFSETQRNKGNFPGRFSGRQFSNSRSEMNVSTLELGDSALYLCASSLLAGADTQYFGPGTRLTVL.